This TCR beta chain appears in the sequencing data of a study of T-cell memory formation after mild COVID-19. The V end was cut by 6 bases, the J end by 10 bases, with 13 bases between. The CDR3 totals 13 residues. The germline V gene encodes CDR1 SNHLY and CDR2 FYNNEI. MiXCR, applied by TCRdb to the 5' RACE reads, yields one record per CDR3 protein. The sample has approximately 250,000 distinct CDR3 sequences, over 15% seen once. The chain carries TRBV2 and TRBJ1-6; D gene ambiguous. The sequence was collected from a man younger than 35 who had mild COVID-19 (a few samples of this study predate the infection). Cell type and time point are not known. Material for sequencing was PBMCs or a T cell subset sorted from them (not recorded which). The CDR3 nucleotides are TGTGCCAGCAGGGAGGGCTCGGGATCACCCCTCCACTTT. It translates to CASREGSGSPLHF.